The rows below give T cell receptor beta chains drawn from one sample of a study of T cell repertoires in ileal Crohn's disease. TCRdb's copy holds only in-frame clones and misses some; the assay was immunoSEQ multiplex PCR. Of roughly 2,300 clones listed, 90% to 97% are singletons. The material sequenced was ileal tissue. Receptors were obtained from an adult with Crohn's disease. Each CDR3 is given with its conserved first and last residue. Fields, in order: J gene, V gene, D gene, CDR3 DNA, CDR3 protein. The D gene is left open where the match is weak.

J gene: TRBJ1-5; V gene: TRBV2; D gene: TRBD1; CDR3 DNA: TGTGCCAGCAGAGACGGGACAGCCGATCAGCCCCAGCATTTT; CDR3 protein: CASRDGTADQPQHF
J gene: TRBJ1-2; V gene: TRBV5-1; D gene: TRBD1; CDR3 DNA: TGCGCCAGCAGCGGGACAGGGGACTATGGCTACACCTTC; CDR3 protein: CASSGTGDYGYTF
J gene: TRBJ2-3; V gene: TRBV6-1; D gene: TRBD1; CDR3 DNA: TGTGCCAGCAGTGGGGACAGCGGACGTACAGATACGCAGTATTTT; CDR3 protein: CASSGDSGRTDTQYF
J gene: TRBJ1-5; V gene: TRBV27; D gene: NA; CDR3 DNA: TGTGCCAGCAGTTTCCCCGGTCTCCTAAGTAGTCAGCCCCAGCATTTT; CDR3 protein: CASSFPGLLSSQPQHF
J gene: TRBJ1-2; V gene: TRBV11-2; D gene: NA; CDR3 DNA: TGTGCCAGCAGCTCGTCCCCGGGACATGACTATGGCTACACCTTC; CDR3 protein: CASSSSPGHDYGYTF
J gene: TRBJ2-7; V gene: TRBV5-8; D gene: NA; CDR3 DNA: TGTGCCAGCAGCTTTCGCGGGTACGAGCAGTACTTC; CDR3 protein: CASSFRGYEQYF
J gene: TRBJ1-1; V gene: TRBV14; D gene: NA; CDR3 DNA: TGTGCCAGCAGCCCCTCGCTGGGGGCGGCCACTGAAGCTTTCTTT; CDR3 protein: CASSPSLGAATEAFF
J gene: TRBJ2-2; V gene: TRBV5-1; D gene: NA; CDR3 DNA: TGCGCCAGCAGCTTGGGCCCGCTCCCTCGGGGATTCGGGGAGCTGTTTTTT; CDR3 protein: CASSLGPLPRGFGELFF
J gene: TRBJ2-2; V gene: TRBV19; D gene: TRBD1; CDR3 DNA: TGTGCCAGCCAACCGGGACAGGGGACCGGGGAGCTGTTTTTT; CDR3 protein: CASQPGQGTGELFF
J gene: TRBJ1-1; V gene: TRBV5-1; D gene: NA; CDR3 DNA: TGCGCCAGCAGCCTAGACAACAGGGCCCGAAACACTGAAGCTTTCTTT; CDR3 protein: CASSLDNRARNTEAFF
J gene: TRBJ1-5; V gene: TRBV29-1; D gene: TRBD1; CDR3 DNA: TGCACCGCTCCCCACGGACAGGGGACATGCACACAGCCCCAGCATTTT; CDR3 protein: CTAPHGQGTCTQPQHF